This T cell receptor beta chain was found in a study of blood T cells in healthy people across ages. The CDR3 length is 15 residues. V lost 3 bases and J lost 4; bases outside the gene matches: 9. Looked up from germline, CDR1 is DFQATT and CDR2 is SNEGSKA (reference sequence). A second 7 to 11 cycle PCR used barcoded and J-beta primers. TCRdb redid the calling of the 5' RACE reads with MiXCR, one entry per CDR3 protein. The sample has approximately 1,700,000 distinct CDR3 sequences, about two fifths seen once. The chain joins TRBV20-1 to TRBJ2-7; 10 bases map to TRBD2. The sequence derives from a human donor in good health. Sample: blood. The CDR3 region is CSASREAGGRYEQYF. CDR3 nucleotides: TGCAGTGCTAGTAGGGAAGCGGGGGGGCGGTACGAGCAGTACTTC.